This T cell receptor beta chain originates from a study of blood T cell repertoires in COVID-19. Study-wide background: Sources were T cells, B-cell-depleted T cells, or PBMCs; the material itself was cDNA or gDNA.

The CDR3 totals 13 residues. V lost 3 bases and J lost 5, with 13 bases in between. Germline assignment: CDR1 SQVTM and CDR2 ANQGSEA. Only in-frame clones appear in the TCRdb table, and some are missing; sequencing was by immunoSEQ multiplex PCR. The sample lists over 400,000 clones; 70% to 90% were seen once. The chain joins TRBV29-1 to TRBJ2-5, with D uncertain. This TCR derives from a human donor in a cohort sampled during active COVID-19. Sequencing used peripheral blood. The CDR3 nucleotides read TGCAGCGTTGAGTGGAGCGATCGGGAGACCCAGTACTTC. It specifies CSVEWSDRETQYF.